This T cell receptor (beta chain) was retrieved from a study of response to subunit inactivated influenza vaccine. Each CDR3 protein is one row after TCRdb ran MiXCR on the RT-PCR reads. The profile shows approximately 530,000 distinct CDR3 sequences, 7.6% of them singletons. Findings and limits, study-wide: Authors suggested each seasonal flu vaccination may recruit only limited numbers of new T cells.

The V gene lost 8 bases and the J gene lost 5 bases, with 18 bases spanning the gap. This CDR3 has 14 residues. Germline CDR1 SNHLY, CDR2 FYNNEI. In this sample, this clonotype turned up a few times. What it recognizes is unknown. The rearrangement links TRBV2 to TRBJ2-5; D gene ambiguous. The clonotype comes from a man aged 50 to 69 who received an inactivated influenza vaccine. Specimen: PBMCs from blood, collected about 23 months after vaccination. This CDR3 is CASRVTSPWETQYF. The DNA of the CDR3 is TGTGCCAGCCGGGTTACTTCTCCCTGGGAGACCCAGTACTTC.